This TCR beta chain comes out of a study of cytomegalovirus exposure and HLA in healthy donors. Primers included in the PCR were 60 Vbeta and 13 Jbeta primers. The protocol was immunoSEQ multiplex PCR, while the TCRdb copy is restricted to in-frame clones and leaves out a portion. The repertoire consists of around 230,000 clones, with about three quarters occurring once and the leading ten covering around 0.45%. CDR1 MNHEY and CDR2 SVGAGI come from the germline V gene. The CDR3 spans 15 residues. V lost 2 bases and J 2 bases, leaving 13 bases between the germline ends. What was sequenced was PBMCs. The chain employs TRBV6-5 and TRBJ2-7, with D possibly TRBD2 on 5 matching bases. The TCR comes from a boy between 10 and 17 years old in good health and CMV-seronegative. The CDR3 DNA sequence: TGTGCCAGCAGTTACCTACCGGACGGGACCTACGAGCAGTACTTC. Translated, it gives CASSYLPDGTYEQYF.